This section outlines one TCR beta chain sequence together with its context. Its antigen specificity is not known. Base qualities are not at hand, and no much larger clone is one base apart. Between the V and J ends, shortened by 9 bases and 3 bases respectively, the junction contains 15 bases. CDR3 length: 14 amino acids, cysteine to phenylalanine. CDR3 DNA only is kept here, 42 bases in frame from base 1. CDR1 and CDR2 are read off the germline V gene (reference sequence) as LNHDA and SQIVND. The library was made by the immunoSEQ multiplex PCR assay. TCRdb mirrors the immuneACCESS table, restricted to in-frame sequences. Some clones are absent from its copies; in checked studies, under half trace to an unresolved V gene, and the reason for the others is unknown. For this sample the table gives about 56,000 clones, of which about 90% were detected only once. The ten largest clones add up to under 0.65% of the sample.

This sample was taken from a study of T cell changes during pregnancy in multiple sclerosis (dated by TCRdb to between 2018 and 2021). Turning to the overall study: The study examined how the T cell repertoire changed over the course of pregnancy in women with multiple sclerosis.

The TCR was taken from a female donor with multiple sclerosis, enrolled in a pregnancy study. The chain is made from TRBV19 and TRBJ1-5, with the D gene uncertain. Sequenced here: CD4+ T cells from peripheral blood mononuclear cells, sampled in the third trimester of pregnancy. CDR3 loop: CASDQPGLNQPQHF. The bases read TGTGCCAGCGACCAACCAGGCCTCAATCAGCCCCAGCATTTT.